This record looks at one T cell receptor beta chain sequence and its context. Assay: immunoSEQ multiplex PCR; the TCRdb copy retains only in-frame clones and omits some. Of around 600,000 clones listed, more than 95% are singletons. Selected positively for CCR7 and CD45RO-negative, naive CD8 cells excluded terminally differentiated effector memory CD45RA+ cells. The CDR3 runs to 13 residues. V was cut by 3 bases and J by 3 bases, with 6 bases left in between. The germline gives CDR1 MNHNS, CDR2 SASEGT. The source of the sample is a study of shared clonotypes between healthy human individuals. The TCR comes from a man aged 30 to 39 in good health. This chain links TRBV6-1 with TRBJ2-1, with D unclear. The sequenced sample was naive CD8+ T cells sorted from blood. Here the CDR3 reads CASSEDHYNEQFF. CDR3 DNA sequence: TGTGCCAGCAGTGAGGACCACTACAATGAGCAGTTCTTC.